The T cell receptor (beta chain) described here comes from a study of T-cell reconstitution after alpha-beta-depleted transplantation in children. The TCRbeta library incorporated unique molecular identifiers. TCRdb used MiXCR to reprocess the PCR reads, holding one entry per CDR3 protein. The table lists about 610,000 distinct CDR3 sequences, about 11% of them singletons. CDR1 MNHEY and CDR2 SMNVEV come from the germline V gene (reference sequence). Trimming removed 3 bases at V and 1 base at J, with 19 bases between. This CDR3 is 19 amino acids long. The input for sequencing was PBMCs from the stem cell graft donor, taken from the stem cell graft. The genes are TRBV27 and TRBJ2-6; D may be TRBD1 (6 bases). The sequence derives from a human donor who donated a stem cell graft to a child with acute myeloid leukemia. The CDR3 loop is CASSFEGWQGRSGANVLTF. The DNA for the CDR3 is TGTGCCAGCAGTTTCGAGGGTTGGCAGGGGCGTTCTGGGGCCAACGTCCTGACTTTC. Drawing the rest from reference TRBV27 and TRBJ2-6, the complete variable domain is EAQVTQNPRYLITVTGKKLTVTCSQNMNHEYMSWYRQDPGLGLRQIYYSMNVEVTDKGDVPEGYKVSRKEKRNFPLILESPSPNQTSLYFCASSFEGWQGRSGANVLTFGAGSRLTVL.